One sample yielded the 2 T cell receptor beta chains listed below, sequenced in a study of immune evolution from preneoplasia to lung adenocarcinoma. The repertoire was sequenced with immunoSEQ multiplex PCR; TCRdb's copy has only in-frame clones and lacks some. The data show about 6,500 clones, with over 75% seen just once and about 3.3% held by the top ten. The sample taken for sequencing was FFPE invasive lung adenocarcinoma tissue. The origin of the receptors is a person between 60 and 70 years old with lung adenocarcinoma.

V gene TRBV9 combines with J gene TRBJ2-3, with 8 bases aligning to TRBD2. CDR3 length: 16 amino acids. The trim removed 0 bases at V and 4 bases at J, leaving 7 bases unmatched. CDR1 is SGDLS, CDR2 YYNGEE, per germline. CDR3 in DNA: TGTGCCAGCAGCGTAGGCCCAGCGGGAGCCGCAGATACGCAGTATTTT. This gives the protein CASSVGPAGAADTQYF.

The genes are TRBV16 and TRBJ1-2; D gene uncertain. V was cut by 2 bases and J by 8 bases, with 21 bases left in between. Germline V gene sequence: CDR1 KGHSY, CDR2 FQNENV. This CDR3 comprises 16 residues. CDR3 DNA: TGTGCCAGCAGCCAAATCCTTTGGCAGGACGACGTCGGCTACACCTTC. The encoded protein is CASSQILWQDDVGYTF. Based on the CDR3 plus reference TRBV16 and TRBJ1-2, the full variable domain is GEEVAQTPKHLVRGEGQKAKLYCAPIKGHSYVFWYQQVLKNEFKFLISFQNENVFDETGMPKERFSAKCLPNSPCSLEIQATKLEDSAVYFCASSQILWQDDVGYTFGSGTRLTVV.